Listed below are T cell receptor beta chains from one sample, sequenced in a study of T cell responses to AZD1222 COVID-19 vaccine. Assay used: immunoSEQ multiplex PCR; TCRdb lists only in-frame clones, some missing. The table includes roughly 130,000 clones, 70% to 90% detected once. The sample here was peripheral blood, taken on day 0 of AZD1222 vaccination. Receptors originate from an adult in good health. Each CDR3 is given with its conserved first and last residue. A D gene is named only where the DNA matches it firmly. Rows give clone size only sometimes, using once, few, many, or a class for an expanded clone.

TRBD2,TRBV9,NA,TRBJ2-1,TGTGCCAGCAGCTCATCCGGACTAGCGGGCTCCAATGAGCAGTTCTTC,CASSSSGLAGSNEQFF
NA,TRBV4-3,NA,TRBJ1-6,TGCGCCAGCAGCCAAGATAGGCCGATCCGCTCACCCCTCCACTTT,CASSQDRPIRSPLHF
TRBD2,TRBV6-2/TRBV6-3,NA,TRBJ2-7,TGTGCCAGCAGCCGGGCGGGAGGCTACGAGCAGTACTTC,CASSRAGGYEQYF
NA,TRBV1,NA,TRBJ2-7,TGCACCAGCAGCCAAATGGTCAGGGTAAGTCATAGCGGGAGATACTACGAGCAGTACTTC,CTSSQMVRVSHSGRYYEQYF
NA,TRBV6-5,NA,TRBJ2-5,TGTGCCAGCAGTTACGGGCCACAAGAGACCCAGTACTTC,CASSYGPQETQYF
TRBD1,TRBV6-5,NA,TRBJ2-7,TGTGCCAGCAGTCGGGACAGTTACGAGCAGTACTTC,CASSRDSYEQYF
NA,TRBV6-1,few,TRBJ1-5,TGTGCCAGCAGTGAAGGGTATAGCAATCAGCCCCAGCATTTT,CASSEGYSNQPQHF
TRBD2,TRBV14,once,TRBJ2-7,TGTGCCAGCAGCCAAGATCGACGACCTAGCGGGAGCTCCTACGAGCAGTACTTC,CASSQDRRPSGSSYEQYF
NA,TRBV11-3,NA,TRBJ2-5,TGTGCCAGCAGCTTAGATCACTTTTTAGGGACCGAGACCCAGTACTTC,CASSLDHFLGTETQYF
TRBD2,TRBV7-2,NA,TRBJ2-2,TGTGCCAGCAGCTTAGCACTTCCCTGGGGGGGTTTACCGACCACCGGGGAGCTGTTTTTT,CASSLALPWGGLPTTGELFF
NA,TRBV27,NA,TRBJ1-5,TGTGCCAGCAGTCCCTGGGACCATAGCAATCAGCCCCAGCATTTT,CASSPWDHSNQPQHF
TRBD2,TRBV7-9,NA,TRBJ2-2,TGTGCCAGCAGCTCGCGAAAACTAGCGGGAGGAGGCACCGGGGAGCTGTTTTTT,CASSSRKLAGGGTGELFF
NA,TRBV9,NA,TRBJ1-3,TGTGCCAGCGGGGCGGGTACTTTCCTTGGAAACACCATATATTTT,CASGAGTFLGNTIYF
NA,TRBV5-1,NA,TRBJ1-2,TGCGCCAGCAGCCCCCGCCCCGCGGGGCAGCTGACTAACTATGGCTACACCTTC,CASSPRPAGQLTNYGYTF
NA,TRBV12-3/TRBV12-4,NA,TRBJ2-2,TGTGCCAGCAGTTTAAGGGGAGCCGGGGAGCTGTTTTTT,CASSLRGAGELFF
NA,TRBV4-2,NA,TRBJ1-3,TGTGCCAGCAGCTACTACAATCGGACCCGGTTTGACACCATATATTTT,CASSYYNRTRFDTIYF
NA,TRBV18,NA,TRBJ2-3,TGTGCCAGCTCGGATTATGCCTTGTCTAGCACAGATACGCAGTATTTT,CASSDYALSSTDTQYF
NA,TRBV7-2,NA,TRBJ1-4,TGTGCCAGCAGCTTGTCTGTGACAGCCAATGAAAAACTGTTTTTT,CASSLSVTANEKLFF
NA,TRBV6-6,NA,TRBJ1-6,TGTGCCAGCAGTTACAGGGGGGAGTCACCCCTCCACTTT,CASSYRGESPLHF
TRBD1,TRBV28,NA,TRBJ1-1,TGTGCCAGCAGTATCCCCAGGGGGGGGGACACTGAAGCTTTCTTT,CASSIPRGGDTEAFF
NA,TRBV7-9,NA,TRBJ2-1,TGTGCCAGCAGCTTACAGACCGGGAGTTACAATGAGCAGTTCTTC,CASSLQTGSYNEQFF
TRBD1,TRBV28,NA,TRBJ1-5,TGTGCCAGCAACCCAGACAGGGAATTCCAGCCCCAGCATTTT,CASNPDREFQPQHF
NA,TRBV14,NA,TRBJ1-4,TGTGCCAGCAGCCAAGATGTAGAGTCAACTAATGAAAAACTGTTTTTT,CASSQDVESTNEKLFF
NA,TRBV5-1,NA,TRBJ1-1,TGCGCCAGCAGCTTGGCCAGCCCCGGGGAAGCTTTCTTT,CASSLASPGEAFF
NA,TRBV13,NA,TRBJ1-6,TGTGCCAGCAGCCCCATCGGGGGGAGGAAAAATTCACCCCTCCACTTT,CASSPIGGRKNSPLHF
NA,TRBV6-2/TRBV6-3,few,TRBJ1-2,TGTGCCAGCAGTTACGCGTCGACAGGTCCTAACTATGGCTACACCTTC,CASSYASTGPNYGYTF
TRBD2,TRBV4-2,NA,TRBJ2-7,TGTGCCAGCAGCCAAGGCCTAGCGGGAAGGGGCGAGCAGTACTTC,CASSQGLAGRGEQYF
TRBD1,TRBV5-8,NA,TRBJ2-3,TGTGCCAGCAGCTGGGGACAGGGAAGGGCAGATACGCAGTATTTT,CASSWGQGRADTQYF
TRBD1,TRBV5-1,once,TRBJ2-4,TGCGCCAGCAGCTTGACAGGCAGGGGGTATAACATTCAGTACTTC,CASSLTGRGYNIQYF
NA,TRBV28,NA,TRBJ1-1,TGTGCCAGCAAGCTACAGGGATTGAACACTGAAGCTTTCTTT,CASKLQGLNTEAFF
NA,TRBV7-9,NA,TRBJ2-1,TGTGCCAGCAGCTTACCTTGGCAGGCCAACGAGCAGTTCTTC,CASSLPWQANEQFF
NA,TRBV29-1,NA,TRBJ2-1,TGCAGCGTAGTTGGGGCGCCCTACAATGAGCAGTTCTTC,CSVVGAPYNEQFF
NA,TRBV19,NA,TRBJ1-3,TGTGCCAGTAGTCCCCTGCTACACTCTGGAAACACCATATATTTT,CASSPLLHSGNTIYF
NA,TRBV27,NA,TRBJ1-5,TGTGCCAGCAGTTTTGCGGGTTTT,CASSFAGF
TRBD2,TRBV3-1/TRBV3-2,NA,TRBJ2-2,TGTGCCAGCAGCCTTGGGGGATGGGAGGGGTTAACCGGGGAGCTGTTTTTT,CASSLGGWEGLTGELFF
NA,TRBV30,NA,TRBJ2-7,TGTGCCTGGAGCCCCCAGGCGGGTTACGAGCAGTACTTC,CAWSPQAGYEQYF
NA,TRBV11-2,NA,TRBJ2-1,TGTGCCAGCAGCCCGGACACCCCCGAGCAGTTCTTC,CASSPDTPEQFF
NA,TRBV12-5,NA,TRBJ1-5,TGTGCTAGTGGTTTGGTACTGGGCCTCGAAAGTCAGCCCCAGCATTTT,CASGLVLGLESQPQHF
NA,TRBV18,NA,TRBJ2-7,TGTGCCAGCTCACCCCCCGACAGTTTCGAGCAGTACTTC,CASSPPDSFEQYF
NA,TRBV7-8,NA,TRBJ2-3,TGTGCCAGCAGCTTAGACTCGACAGATACGCAGTATTTT,CASSLDSTDTQYF
NA,TRBV28,NA,TRBJ2-1,TGTGCCAGCAGTCAGTCTGACACCAAACGGCAGTTCTTC,CASSQSDTKRQFF
NA,TRBV5-1,NA,TRBJ1-2,TGCGCCAGCAGTTCCGAACAGGACTATGGCTACACCTTC,CASSSEQDYGYTF